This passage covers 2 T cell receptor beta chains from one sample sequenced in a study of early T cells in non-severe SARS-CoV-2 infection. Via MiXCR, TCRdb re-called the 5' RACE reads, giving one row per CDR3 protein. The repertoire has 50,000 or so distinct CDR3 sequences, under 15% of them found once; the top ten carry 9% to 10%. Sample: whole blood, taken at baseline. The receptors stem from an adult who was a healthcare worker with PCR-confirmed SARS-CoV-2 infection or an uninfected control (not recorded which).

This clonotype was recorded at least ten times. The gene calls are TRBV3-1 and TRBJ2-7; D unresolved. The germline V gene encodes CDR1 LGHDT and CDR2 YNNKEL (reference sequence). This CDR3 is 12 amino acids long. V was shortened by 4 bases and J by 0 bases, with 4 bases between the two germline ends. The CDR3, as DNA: TGTGCCAGCAGCCTGAGCTCCTACGAGCAGTACTTC. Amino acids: CASSLSSYEQYF.

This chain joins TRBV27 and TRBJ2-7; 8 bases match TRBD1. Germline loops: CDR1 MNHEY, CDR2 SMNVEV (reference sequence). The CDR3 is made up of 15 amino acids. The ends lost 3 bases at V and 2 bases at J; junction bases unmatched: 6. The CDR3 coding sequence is TGTGCCAGCAGTTTTGCCAGGGGGCACACCTACGAGCAGTACTTC. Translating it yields CASSFARGHTYEQYF.